The following is a T cell receptor (beta chain) sequence with its context. This specimen comes from a study of blood T cell repertoires in COVID-19. Overall study: The origin of the acute and convalescent COVID-19 samples was the United States, Italy and Spain. The cDNA or gDNA used as material had been derived from T cells, B-cell-depleted T cells, or PBMCs.

This CDR3 contains 21 residues. V was shortened by 2 bases and J by 0 bases, with 29 bases between the two germline ends. Per the original data handling: Quantification of nucleated cells was approximated via reference gene primer amplification. Clones were read by immunoSEQ multiplex PCR, and TCRdb kept only the in-frame ones, dropping some. Clonal size and the V and J genes are those of that table, whereas D and trimming came from the DNA. The sample has about 250,000 clones; around nine tenths are singletons. This TCR was sampled from a man younger than 30 with active or convalescent COVID-19. The sample consisted of peripheral blood. This chain links TRBV23-1 with TRBJ2-7, with a tentative D call TRBD1 (6 bases). TRBV23-1 is an ORF for which the function is uncertain. The CDR3 region is CASSQQKRPGTKDFFSYEQYF. DNA for the CDR3: TGCGCCAGCAGTCAACAAAAACGACCCGGGACAAAGGACTTCTTCTCCTACGAGCAGTACTTC.